This entry is about one T cell receptor (beta chain). Its antigen is unknown. The sample has other DNA sequences that encode this CDR3 too. Cells designated naive CD8 were CD45RO-negative and were positively selected for CCR7, with terminally differentiated effector memory CD45RA+ cells excluded. The V gene lost 3 bases and the J gene lost 8 bases, with 5 bases spanning the gap. This CDR3 is 11 amino acids long. Germline CDR1 is MDHEN and CDR2 is SYDVKM. The data were obtained in a study of shared clonotypes between healthy human individuals. Whole-study results and caveats: Estimated richness values were generally larger in naive subsets than in memory subsets.

Repertoires were generated with immunoSEQ multiplex PCR, while TCRdb's copy carries only in-frame clones and drops some. The sample records hundreds of thousands of clones, 80% to 95% being singletons. This sequence was found in a man younger than 40 in good health. The specimen was naive CD8+ T cells sorted from blood. V gene TRBV28 combines with J gene TRBJ2-1; unclear D gene. This CDR3 reads CASSFSDEQFF. The DNA of the CDR3 is TGTGCCAGCAGTTTTTCCGATGAGCAGTTCTTC.